This T cell receptor beta chain is drawn from a study of blood T cells in healthy people across ages. Germline V CDR1 and CDR2: MNHEY, SVGAGI. V was trimmed by 10 bases and J by 4 bases, leaving 11 bases between them. This CDR3 is 11 amino acids long. Concerning this clonotype: This may come from a read error, since a much larger clone is one base off.

Combining a sample-barcoded 5' primer with a J-beta primer mix, a second PCR ran for roughly 7 to 11 cycles. One entry per CDR3 protein, called by TCRdb with MiXCR from the 5' RACE reads. The repertoire includes about a million distinct CDR3 sequences, roughly 51% of them detected once, and 20% to 25% sits in the top ten. This sequence was found in a woman aged 60-70 years in good health. The chain employs TRBV6-5 and TRBJ2-7; D is unclear. The sample consisted of blood. The CDR3 DNA reads TGTGCCACCAGGCTGGGGTACGAGCAGTACTTC. It translates to CATRLGYEQYF.